The T cell receptor beta chain under discussion was sequenced for a study of vaccination effects on CD4 cells after COVID-19 (dated 2022 in TCRdb). About the full investigation: Across the study, the median time from the second dose to post-vaccine sampling was 72 days (range 14 to 241). A total of roughly 9 COVID-19 convalescent patients and several SARS-CoV-2-naive healthy vaccine recipients were included in the full study. SARS-CoV-2 spike-specific CD4+ TCR repertoires from before and after mRNA vaccination were compared in COVID-19 convalescent patients and in infection-naive vaccine recipients. The Oncomine TCR Beta short-read assay on an Illumina iSeq 100 was used to sequence cultures from other donors in the study.

The CDR3 goes from the cysteine to the phenylalanine over 14 residues. Only the CDR3 DNA stays, 42 bases, in frame from base 1. CDR1 SGHNT and CDR2 YENEEA were looked up in the germline V gene. V is cut back by 4 bases and J by 1 base, with 3 bases in the junction unmatched. The paper as a whole reports these results and caveats: Limitations of the study were the small number of convalescent patients and the absence of early post-infection timepoints. At late post-vaccination timepoints, both infection-induced and vaccine-induced clones showed marked clonal contraction, consistent with waning T cell responses. In healthy vaccine recipients, vaccine-induced clones were almost all SARS-CoV-2 mono-reactive, with only 1 of 255 being cross-reactive with common cold coronaviruses.

The ViraFEST assay stimulated PBMC with viral peptide pools and then used TCR sequencing to identify antigen-specific CD4+ T cell clonotypes by expansion. After 10 days of culture, CD4+ T cells were isolated with the EasySep CD4+ T cell isolation kit. Participants received two doses of either the BNT162b2 or the mRNA-1273 mRNA SARS-CoV-2 vaccine. Negative nucleocapsid antibody results before and after vaccination confirmed that the healthy vaccine recipients had no prior SARS-CoV-2 infection. Each well held over 1.5 million PBMC cultured in IMDM containing around 5% human AB serum, roughly 9.9 IU/ml IL-2 and gentamicin, along with roughly 10 ug/ml peptides. On days 3 and 7, half of the culture medium was replaced with fresh IL-2-containing medium. Unless noted otherwise, every peptide stimulation condition was grown in triplicate wells. PBMC were separated from whole blood using Ficoll-Paque Plus gradient centrifugation and were then either cryopreserved at -140C or used fresh. The spike proteins of SARS-CoV-2 and of the common cold coronaviruses HCoV-NL63, HCoV-OC43 and HCoV-229E were spanned by overlapping peptide pools. The QIAamp micro DNA kit was used to extract genomic DNA from the cultured CD4+ T cells.

Library method: the immunoSEQ multiplex PCR assay. DNA from the cultured, isolated CD4+ T cells was subjected to TCR beta CDR3 sequencing. Turning to the authors' computational methods: Non-productive TCR sequences were removed and reads were trimmed to the CDR3 region, keeping CDR3s of at least 7 amino acids. Antigen-specific clonotypes were identified using the MANAFEST web app by comparison of expansion in peptide wells against reference cultures. Positive clones required FDR<0.05 expansion versus reference and all other wells, odds ratio above 5, and frequency above 0.1% in two replicate wells. Clonotypes significantly expanded in SARS-CoV-2 spike wells and in at least one common cold coronavirus spike condition were defined as cross-reactive. Using the stringdist R package, CDR3 similarity was measured by Levenshtein distance, and unrooted trees were constructed with ape in R 3.6.1. TCRdb holds this immuneACCESS table with in-frame rearrangements only. Some clones are missing; in checked studies, unresolved V genes explain under half, and the rest has no known cause. D and trimming come from the DNA, and the V and J calls and clone size come from that table. This sample holds tens of thousands of clones; roughly 80% were observed only once. 0.95% of the sample rests with the top ten.

This clone was counted a single time. Its antigen remains unidentified. No base quality values were provided; no much bigger clone lies one nucleotide off. The sequencing here drew on CD4+ T cells from PBMCs cultured with HCoV-OC43 spike peptides, taken after COVID-19 vaccination. According to the study, the label for this sample's cell subset or site signals: HCoV-OC43 spike overlapping peptide pool stimulation. The rearranged segments are TRBV11-3 and TRBJ1-1; 7 bases in between match TRBD1. This receptor was taken from a human donor who received a COVID-19 vaccine. CDR3 protein: CASSSRQGNTEAFF. In nucleotides, the sequence is TGTGCCAGCAGCTCTCGACAGGGGAACACTGAAGCTTTCTTT.